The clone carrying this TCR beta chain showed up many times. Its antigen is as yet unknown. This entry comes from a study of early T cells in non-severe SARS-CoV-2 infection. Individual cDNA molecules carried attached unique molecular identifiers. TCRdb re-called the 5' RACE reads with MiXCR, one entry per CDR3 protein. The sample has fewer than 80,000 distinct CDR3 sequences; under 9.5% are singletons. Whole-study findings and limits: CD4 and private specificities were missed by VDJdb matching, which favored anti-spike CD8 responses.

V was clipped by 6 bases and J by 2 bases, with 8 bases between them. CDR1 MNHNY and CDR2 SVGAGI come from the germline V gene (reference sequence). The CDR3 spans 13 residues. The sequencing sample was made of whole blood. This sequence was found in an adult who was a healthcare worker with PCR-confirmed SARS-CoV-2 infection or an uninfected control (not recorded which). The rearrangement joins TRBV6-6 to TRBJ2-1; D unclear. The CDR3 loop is CASRPTTYNEQFF. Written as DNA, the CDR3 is TGTGCCAGCAGGCCGACGACCTACAATGAGCAGTTCTTC.